Listed below are T cell receptor beta chains from one sample, sequenced in a study of T cell changes during pregnancy in multiple sclerosis. Repertoires were generated with immunoSEQ multiplex PCR, while TCRdb's copy carries only in-frame clones and drops some. The sample records roughly 38,000 clones, roughly 88% being singletons. The sample was CD4+ T cells from peripheral blood mononuclear cells, taken before pregnancy. Receptors originate from a female donor with multiple sclerosis, enrolled in a pregnancy study. CDR3s leave out the opening cysteine and the closing phenylalanine or tryptophan.

TRBV18,TRBJ1-2,ASSGNRGQVYGYT
TRBV5-4,TRBJ2-3,ASSISGKGPDTQY
TRBV5-1,TRBJ2-6,ASSLLGAGGANVLT
TRBV30,TRBJ1-4,AWEPGHTNEKLF
TRBV5-1,TRBJ2-3,ASSLEASTFTDTQY
TRBV29-1,TRBJ1-1,SVQHRRNTEAF
TRBV30,TRBJ1-6,AWSVGPYNSPLH
TRBV5-1,TRBJ1-4,ASRQQGATNEKLF
TRBV5-4,TRBJ2-5,ASSRRHEQETQY
TRBV9,TRBJ2-1,ASSVGTSGLAGGLRNEQF
TRBV7-9,TRBJ1-1,ASSQGQGSPNTEAF
TRBV4-2,TRBJ1-5,ASSQGRGSGGASNQPQH
TRBV5-4,TRBJ2-7,ASSLPSSEASYEQY
TRBV19,TRBJ2-1,ASSIEAVAVVREQF
TRBV6-5,TRBJ2-7,ASSFSDRGRVEQY
TRBV7-9,TRBJ2-1,ASSQRAGTYNEQF
TRBV4-1,TRBJ1-2,ASSQVWGTSNYGYT
TRBV4-2,TRBJ2-1,ASSQGADGGPNEQF
TRBV5-6,TRBJ1-1,ASSQQNTEAF
TRBV4-1,TRBJ2-1,ASSQGGLGTVYNEQF
TRBV4-1,TRBJ2-5,ASSQGRGQY
TRBV28,TRBJ1-4,ASSITGLTNEKLF
TRBV28,TRBJ2-7,ASSSSSGREVYEQY
TRBV4-2,TRBJ2-5,ASSVRDRGSETQY
TRBV6-1,TRBJ1-5,ASSVGQAGNQPQH
TRBV6-1,TRBJ1-4,ASSEFVGQSDEKLF
TRBV28,TRBJ2-7,ASSLTLNPEQY
TRBV5-4,TRBJ2-7,ASSFGTGNSEY
TRBV30,TRBJ2-3,AWSPRQDTQY
TRBV5-1,TRBJ2-5,ASSRDGSKETQY
TRBV18,TRBJ1-2,ASSQGQGMDYGYT
TRBV10-3,TRBJ1-1,AIRAQGNTEAF